A selection of T cell receptor beta chains follows, all from one sample in a study of CD8+ T cells in alopecia areata. Measured with immunoSEQ multiplex PCR; TCRdb has only the in-frame clones, and not every one. The data contain some 130,000 clones, roughly three fifths of them seen just once; the ten biggest clones take up 4.5% to 5.5%. The sample in question was CD4+ T cells sorted from blood, obtained at week 0. These receptors originate from a human donor with alopecia areata. Both conserved end residues are part of each CDR3. Fields, in order: D gene, V gene, clone size, J gene, CDR3 length, CDR3 protein, CDR3 DNA. A D gene is named only where the DNA matches it firmly. Clone size, where shown, is once, few, many, or a class for clones that have expanded.

d_gene: .; v_gene: TRBV2; abundance: .; j_gene: TRBJ1-1; len: 13; CDR3aa: CASSGEQYTEAFF; CDR3nt: TGTGCCAGCAGTGGCGAACAGTACACTGAAGCTTTCTTT
d_gene: TRBD2; v_gene: TRBV7-2; abundance: .; j_gene: TRBJ2-5; len: 15; CDR3aa: CASSQAGGQGETQYF; CDR3nt: TGTGCCAGCAGCCAAGCGGGGGGGCAGGGAGAGACCCAGTACTTC
d_gene: .; v_gene: TRBV6-5; abundance: .; j_gene: TRBJ1-2; len: 12; CDR3aa: CASRRDIYGYTF; CDR3nt: TGTGCCAGCAGGAGGGATATCTATGGCTACACCTTC
d_gene: .; v_gene: TRBV5-6; abundance: .; j_gene: TRBJ2-3; len: 14; CDR3aa: CASSLRQGTDTQYF; CDR3nt: TGTGCCAGCAGCTTGCGACAGGGCACAGATACGCAGTATTTT
d_gene: TRBD1; v_gene: TRBV5-6; abundance: few; j_gene: TRBJ1-1; len: 13; CDR3aa: CASSPGTVTEAFF; CDR3nt: TGTGCCAGCAGCCCAGGGACAGTCACTGAAGCTTTCTTT
d_gene: .; v_gene: TRBV7-7; abundance: .; j_gene: TRBJ2-2; len: 15; CDR3aa: CASSGDVGYTGELFF; CDR3nt: TGTGCCAGCAGCGGGGACGTGGGTTACACCGGGGAGCTGTTTTTT
d_gene: .; v_gene: TRBV6-1; abundance: .; j_gene: TRBJ1-6; len: 13; CDR3aa: CASIQNSNSPLHF; CDR3nt: TGTGCCAGCATCCAGAATTCGAATTCACCCCTCCACTTT
d_gene: .; v_gene: TRBV15; abundance: .; j_gene: TRBJ2-4; len: 15; CDR3aa: CATSTSGGFKNIQYF; CDR3nt: TGTGCCACCAGCACGTCTGGTGGATTCAAAAACATTCAGTACTTC
d_gene: .; v_gene: TRBV11-1; abundance: .; j_gene: TRBJ2-1; len: 12; CDR3aa: CASSLPSNEQFF; CDR3nt: TGTGCCAGCAGCTTACCCAGTAATGAGCAGTTCTTC
d_gene: .; v_gene: TRBV5-8; abundance: .; j_gene: TRBJ1-5; len: 15; CDR3aa: CASSWSGSSNQPQHF; CDR3nt: TGTGCCAGCAGCTGGTCAGGTTCTAGCAATCAGCCCCAGCATTTT
d_gene: .; v_gene: TRBV15; abundance: .; j_gene: TRBJ2-7; len: 12; CDR3aa: CATSRPSYEQYF; CDR3nt: TGTGCCACCAGCAGACCTTCCTACGAGCAGTACTTC
d_gene: .; v_gene: TRBV7-9; abundance: .; j_gene: TRBJ2-7; len: 16; CDR3aa: CASSKDNRVTSYEQYF; CDR3nt: TGTGCCAGCAGCAAAGATAACCGGGTAACGTCCTACGAGCAGTACTTC
d_gene: TRBD1; v_gene: TRBV7-9; abundance: .; j_gene: TRBJ2-3; len: 16; CDR3aa: CASSPGDRGRRDTQYF; CDR3nt: TGTGCCAGCAGCCCCGGGGACAGGGGGCGCCGAGATACGCAGTATTTT
d_gene: .; v_gene: TRBV2; abundance: .; j_gene: TRBJ1-3; len: 14; CDR3aa: CASSAYRERNTIYF; CDR3nt: TGTGCCAGCAGTGCCTACAGGGAACGAAACACCATATATTTT
d_gene: TRBD1; v_gene: TRBV4-3; abundance: .; j_gene: TRBJ2-2; len: 15; CDR3aa: CASSLRDRDTGELFF; CDR3nt: TGCGCCAGCAGCCTCCGGGACAGGGACACCGGGGAGCTGTTTTTT
d_gene: .; v_gene: TRBV30; abundance: .; j_gene: TRBJ1-5; len: 13; CDR3aa: CAWRDNSNQPQHF; CDR3nt: TGTGCCTGGAGAGACAATAGCAATCAGCCCCAGCATTTT
d_gene: TRBD2; v_gene: TRBV7-2; abundance: .; j_gene: TRBJ2-1; len: 16; CDR3aa: CASSHPGTSGRNEQFF; CDR3nt: TGTGCCAGCAGCCATCCAGGGACTAGCGGGAGAAATGAGCAGTTCTTC
d_gene: TRBD1; v_gene: TRBV6-5; abundance: .; j_gene: TRBJ1-5; len: 14; CDR3aa: CASSGGTGDQPQHF; CDR3nt: TGTGCCAGCAGTGGCGGGACAGGGGACCAGCCCCAGCATTTT
d_gene: TRBD1; v_gene: TRBV29-1; abundance: .; j_gene: TRBJ1-2; len: 16; CDR3aa: CSVAPPRQGVGYGYTF; CDR3nt: TGCAGCGTTGCCCCACCCCGACAGGGAGTCGGCTATGGCTACACCTTC
d_gene: .; v_gene: TRBV28; abundance: .; j_gene: TRBJ2-7; len: 14; CDR3aa: CASSWTRSTYEQYF; CDR3nt: TGTGCCAGCAGTTGGACACGCTCAACCTACGAGCAGTACTTC